This T cell receptor beta chain derives from a study of response to subunit inactivated influenza vaccine. TCRdb re-called the RT-PCR reads through MiXCR, storing one row per CDR3 protein. The sample lists a few hundred thousand distinct CDR3 sequences, 9.5% to 12% occurring once. With 7 bases removed from V and 5 bases from J, the gap between germline ends came to 18 bases. The CDR3 has 14 amino acids. Per germline, CDR1 MNHNS and CDR2 SASEGT. This clonotype was counted at least ten times. Its antigen is currently unknown. General observations from the study: Authors suggested that a seasonal influenza vaccination recruits few new T cells each time.

V is TRBV6-1 and J is TRBJ2-7, with D perhaps matching TRBD1 (7 bases). The specimen was PBMCs from blood, collected about 40 days after vaccination. This clonotype was sampled from a man aged 50-60 years who received an inactivated influenza vaccine. The DNA of the CDR3 is TGTGCCAGCAAGAAGACAGGGAGGAAGAACGAGCAGTACTTC. Encoded protein: CASKKTGRKNEQYF.